This record concerns one T cell receptor (beta chain) sequence. V was pared by 2 bases and J by 0 bases, with 7 bases of the junction left unmatched. The CDR3 is made up of 17 amino acids. CDR1 and CDR2 (germline): ENHRY, SYGVKD. TCRdb fed the 5' RACE reads into MiXCR, producing one record per CDR3 protein. The sample contains about 440,000 distinct CDR3 sequences, 20% of which appear only once. The data belong to a study of T-cell memory formation after mild COVID-19. The material sequenced was PBMCs or a T cell subset sorted from them (not recorded which). The genes are TRBV10-3 and TRBJ2-1; 7 positions agree with TRBD2. The receptor comes from an adult woman who had mild COVID-19 (a few samples of this study predate the infection). Cell type and time point are not known. The CDR3 region is CAISETPTGGSYNEQFF. The DNA of the CDR3 is TGTGCCATCAGTGAGACCCCAACGGGAGGCTCCTACAATGAGCAGTTCTTC.